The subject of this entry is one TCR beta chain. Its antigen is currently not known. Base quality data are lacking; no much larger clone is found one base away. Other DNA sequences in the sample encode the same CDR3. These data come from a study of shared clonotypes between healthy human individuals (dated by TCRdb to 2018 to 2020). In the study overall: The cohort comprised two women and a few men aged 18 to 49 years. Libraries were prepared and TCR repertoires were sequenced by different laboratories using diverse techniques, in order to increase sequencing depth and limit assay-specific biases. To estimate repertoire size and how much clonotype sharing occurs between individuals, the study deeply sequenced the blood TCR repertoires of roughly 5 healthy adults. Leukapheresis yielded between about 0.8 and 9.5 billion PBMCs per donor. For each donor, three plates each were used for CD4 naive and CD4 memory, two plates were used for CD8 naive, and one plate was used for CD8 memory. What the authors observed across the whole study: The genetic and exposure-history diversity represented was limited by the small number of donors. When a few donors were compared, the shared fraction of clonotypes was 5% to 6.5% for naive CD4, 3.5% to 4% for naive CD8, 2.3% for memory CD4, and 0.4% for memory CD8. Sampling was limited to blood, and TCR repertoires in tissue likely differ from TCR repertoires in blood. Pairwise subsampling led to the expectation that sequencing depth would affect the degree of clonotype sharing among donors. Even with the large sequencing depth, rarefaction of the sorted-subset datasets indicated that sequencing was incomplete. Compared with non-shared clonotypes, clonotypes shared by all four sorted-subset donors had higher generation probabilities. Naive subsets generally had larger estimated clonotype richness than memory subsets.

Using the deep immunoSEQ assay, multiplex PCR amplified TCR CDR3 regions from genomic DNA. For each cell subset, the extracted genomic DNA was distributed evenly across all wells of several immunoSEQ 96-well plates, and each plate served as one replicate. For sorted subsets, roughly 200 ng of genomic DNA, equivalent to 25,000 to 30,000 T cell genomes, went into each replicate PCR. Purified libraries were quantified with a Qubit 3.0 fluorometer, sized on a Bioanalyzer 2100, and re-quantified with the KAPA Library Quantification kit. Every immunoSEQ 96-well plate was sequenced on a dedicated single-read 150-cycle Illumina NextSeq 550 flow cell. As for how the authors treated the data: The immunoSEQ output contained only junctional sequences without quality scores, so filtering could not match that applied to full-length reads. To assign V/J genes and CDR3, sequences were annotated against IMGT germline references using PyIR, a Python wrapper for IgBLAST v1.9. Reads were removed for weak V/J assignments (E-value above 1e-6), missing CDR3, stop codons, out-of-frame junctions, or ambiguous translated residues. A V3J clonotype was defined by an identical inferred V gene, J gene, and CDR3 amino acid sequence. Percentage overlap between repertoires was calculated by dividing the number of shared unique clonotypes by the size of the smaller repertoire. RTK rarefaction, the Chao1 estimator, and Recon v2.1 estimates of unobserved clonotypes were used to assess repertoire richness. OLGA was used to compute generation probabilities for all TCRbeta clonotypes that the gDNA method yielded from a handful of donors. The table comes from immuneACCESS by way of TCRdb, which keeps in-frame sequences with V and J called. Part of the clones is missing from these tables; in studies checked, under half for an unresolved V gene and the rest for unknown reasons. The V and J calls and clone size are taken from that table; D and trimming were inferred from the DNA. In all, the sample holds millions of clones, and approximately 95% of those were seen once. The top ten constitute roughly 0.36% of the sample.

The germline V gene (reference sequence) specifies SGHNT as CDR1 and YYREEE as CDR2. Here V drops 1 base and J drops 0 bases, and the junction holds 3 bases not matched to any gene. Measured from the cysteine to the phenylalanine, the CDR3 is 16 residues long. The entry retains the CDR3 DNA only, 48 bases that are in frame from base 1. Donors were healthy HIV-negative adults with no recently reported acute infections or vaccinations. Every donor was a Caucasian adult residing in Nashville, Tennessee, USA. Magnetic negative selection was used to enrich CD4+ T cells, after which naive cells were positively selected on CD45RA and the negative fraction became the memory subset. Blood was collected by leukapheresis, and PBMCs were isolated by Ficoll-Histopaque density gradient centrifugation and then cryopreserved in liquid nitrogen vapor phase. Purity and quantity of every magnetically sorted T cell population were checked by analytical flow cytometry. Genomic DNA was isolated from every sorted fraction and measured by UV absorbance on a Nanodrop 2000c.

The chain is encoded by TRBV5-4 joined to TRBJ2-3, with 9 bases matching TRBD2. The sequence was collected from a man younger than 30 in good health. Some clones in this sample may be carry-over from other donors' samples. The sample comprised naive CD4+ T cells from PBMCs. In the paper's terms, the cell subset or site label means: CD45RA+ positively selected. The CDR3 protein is CASSLRLAGSTDTQYF. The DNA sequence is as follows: TGTGCCAGCAGCTTGCGGCTAGCGGGAAGCACAGATACGCAGTATTTT.